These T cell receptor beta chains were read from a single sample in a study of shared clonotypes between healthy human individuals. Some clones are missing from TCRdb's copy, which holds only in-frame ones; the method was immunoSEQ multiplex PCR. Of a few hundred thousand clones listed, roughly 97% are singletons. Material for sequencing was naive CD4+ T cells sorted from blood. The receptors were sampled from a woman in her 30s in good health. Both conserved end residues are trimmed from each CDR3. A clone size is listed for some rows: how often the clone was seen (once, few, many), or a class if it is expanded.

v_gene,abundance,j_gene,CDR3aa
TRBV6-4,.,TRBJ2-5,ARHWVGSETQY
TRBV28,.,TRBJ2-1,ASSLSLLWQF
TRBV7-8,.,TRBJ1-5,ASSYSGSGQPQH
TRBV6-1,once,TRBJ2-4,ASRPNILAKNIQY
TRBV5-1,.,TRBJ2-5,ASSLGPRTYQETQY
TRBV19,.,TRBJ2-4,ASSIDGTSGRKNIQY
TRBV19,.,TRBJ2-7,ASSSGTSAYEQY
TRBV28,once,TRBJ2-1,ASSLADPRGEQF
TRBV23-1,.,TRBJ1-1,ASSQSSGNTEAF
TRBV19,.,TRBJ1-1,ATSTQANTEAF
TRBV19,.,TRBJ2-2,ASHINTGELF
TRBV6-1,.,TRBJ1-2,ASSEDGGANYGYT
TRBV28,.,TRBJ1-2,ASSFGGRNYGYT
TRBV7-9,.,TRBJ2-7,ASSSGQGLGYEQY
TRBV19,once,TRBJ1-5,ASTAGQGLYQPQH
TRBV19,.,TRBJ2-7,ASSMGGPSSYEQY
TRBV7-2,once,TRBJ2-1,ASNSIPPSRNNEQF
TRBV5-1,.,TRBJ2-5,ASSLTGETQY
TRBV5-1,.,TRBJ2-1,ASSRDRVAYNEQF
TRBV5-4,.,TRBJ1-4,ASSRTGVTNEKLF
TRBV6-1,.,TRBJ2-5,ASRGASGLQETQY
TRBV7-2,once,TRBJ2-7,ASSRLAGGPYEQY